This passage covers 16 T cell receptor beta chains from one sample sequenced in a study of OX40 agonist ivuxolimab in advanced cancers. Sequencing used immunoSEQ multiplex PCR; TCRdb keeps in-frame clones, though not all of them. The sample contains about 55,000 clones, roughly four fifths of which appear only once. The specimen comprised CD4+ or CD8+ T cells sorted from blood, sampled in a trial of the OX40 agonist ivuxolimab. Receptors originate from an adult with an advanced solid tumor such as melanoma, head and neck, liver or kidney cancer.

This chain uses TRBV19 with TRBJ1-2; 9 bases match TRBD1. The CDR3 is made up of 14 amino acids. Germline CDR1 is LNHDA and CDR2 is SQIVND (reference sequence). With V trimmed by 9 bases and J by 5 bases, 10 bases remained unmatched. As DNA, the CDR3 is TGTGCCAGCCGTACACAGGGGGCAGGGTATGGCTACACCTTC. Translation gives CASRTQGAGYGYTF. The full variable domain, with the rest looked up from reference TRBV19 and TRBJ1-2, is DGGITQSPKYLFRKEGQNVTLSCEQNLNHDAMYWYRQDPGQGLRLIYYSQIVNDFQKGDIAEGYSVSREKKESFPLTVTSAQKNPTAFYLCASRTQGAGYGYTFGSGTRLTVV.

This clone was detected only once. The gene calls are TRBV9 and TRBJ2-7; D is perhaps TRBD2 (6 bases). The CDR3 consists of 14 residues. V was trimmed by 0 bases and J by 3 bases, leaving 10 bases between them. Germline CDR1 is SGDLS and CDR2 is YYNGEE. CDR3 nucleotides: TGTGCCAGCAGCGTAGGTGTGGGACTCTACGAGCAGTACTTC. Protein sequence: CASSVGVGLYEQYF. The whole variable domain, remainder taken from reference TRBV9 and TRBJ2-7, is DSGVTQTPKHLITATGQRVTLRCSPRSGDLSVYWYQQSLDQGLQFLIQYYNGEERAKGNILERFSAQQFPDLHSELNLSSLELGDSALYFCASSVGVGLYEQYFGPGTRLTVT.

The chain uses TRBV5-1 and TRBJ2-7, with a possible D match to TRBD1 (6 bases). The germline V and J ends were trimmed by 4 bases and 1 base, with 18 bases remaining between them. Per the germline V gene, CDR1 is SGHRS and CDR2 is YFSETQ. The CDR3 consists of 16 residues. CDR3 bases: TGCGCCAGCAGCGATGAGGGGGTAAGCGGATCCTACGAGCAGTACTTC. Its protein is CASSDEGVSGSYEQYF.

The chain recombines TRBV27 with TRBJ2-7, with TRBD2 matching over 9 bases. The CDR3 totals 16 residues. CDR1 MNHEY and CDR2 SMNVEV come from the germline V gene (reference sequence). The V segment lost 3 bases and the J segment 3 bases; nucleotides outside the gene matches: 9. Written as DNA, the CDR3 is TGTGCCAGCAGTTTCAGGCGGGGGGGAACACACTACGAGCAGTACTTC. Its translation is CASSFRRGGTHYEQYF.

The genes are TRBV13 and TRBJ1-6; D not resolved. V lost 1 base and J 10 bases, leaving 8 bases between the germline ends. The CDR3 totals 13 residues. Germline V gene lookup returns CDR1 PRHDT and CDR2 FYEKMQ (reference sequence). DNA for the CDR3: TGTGCCAGCAGCTTAGTAGGGCCGTCACCCCTCCACTTT. Translation: CASSLVGPSPLHF.

The chain couples TRBV11-1 to TRBJ2-7, with TRBD2 matching 9 bases. Germline CDR1 SGHAT, CDR2 FQDESV (reference sequence). The CDR3 totals 15 residues. Germline trimming cut 2 bases from V and 5 bases from J; bases unmatched to any gene: 7. CDR3 sequence: CASSLQGLAHHEQYF. CDR3 DNA sequence: TGTGCCAGCAGCTTACAGGGACTAGCTCACCACGAGCAGTACTTC.

This clone was observed a handful of times. The gene calls are TRBV5-1 and TRBJ1-5, with D unclear. The CDR3 contains 13 residues. Between the trimmed V and J ends, which lost 0 bases and 2 bases, there was a span of 3 bases. Germline values: CDR1 SGHRS, CDR2 YFSETQ. The CDR3 loop reads CASSLDGNQPQHF. Written as DNA, the CDR3 is TGCGCCAGCAGCTTGGACGGCAATCAGCCCCAGCATTTT.

This clone has just a few counts. This chain connects TRBV5-1 to TRBJ1-4; 9 bases line up with TRBD1. The V gene's germline CDR1 is SGHRS and CDR2 YFSETQ. The trim removed 3 bases at V and 1 base at J, leaving 7 bases unmatched. The CDR3 extends over 17 amino acids. The CDR3 reads CASSSPGQGKTNEKLFF. The CDR3 region has the DNA TGCGCCAGCAGCTCTCCGGGACAGGGAAAAACTAATGAAAAACTGTTTTTT.

This chain connects TRBV7-2 to TRBJ2-5; the match to TRBD1 covers 7 bases. V lost 1 base and J lost 5; bases outside the gene matches: 7. The germline gives CDR1 SGHTA, CDR2 FQGNSA. The CDR3 is 15 amino acids. The DNA of the CDR3 is TGTGCCAGCAGCTTAGTACAGGGGAATGGGGAGACCCAGTACTTC. Residues: CASSLVQGNGETQYF.

J is TRBJ1-2 and V is TRBV6-1; D not certain. Between the trimmed V and J ends, which lost 0 bases and 4 bases, there was a span of 9 bases. CDR1 and CDR2 from the germline V gene are MNHNS and SASEGT. This CDR3 is 14 amino acids long. The CDR3, as DNA: TGTGCCAGCAGTGAAGCCCCCGGATCCTATGGCTACACCTTC. It is translated as CASSEAPGSYGYTF.

This CDR3 reads CASSSGARSHGYTF. As DNA, the CDR3 is TGTGCCAGCAGCTCTGGGGCCCGATCCCATGGCTACACCTTC. The gene calls are TRBV7-2 and TRBJ1-2; the D gene is possibly TRBD1 (5 bases). The CDR3 covers 14 residues. V lost 4 bases and J 6 bases, leaving 15 bases between the germline ends. Germline CDR1 reads SGHTA; CDR2 reads FQGNSA.

The chain uses TRBV10-2 and TRBJ1-4; tentative D call: TRBD1 (6 bases). The CDR3 contains 15 residues. Germline CDR1 WSHSY, CDR2 SAAADI. Trimming removed 6 bases from V and 0 bases from J, with 11 bases in between. The CDR3 DNA follows: TGCGCCAGCAGATCTGGACAGCCAACTAATGAAAAACTGTTTTTT. Translation gives CASRSGQPTNEKLFF.

This chain joins TRBV5-8 and TRBJ2-3; D unclear. The CDR3 is 14 amino acids. V dropped 4 bases and J dropped 4 bases, with 13 bases sitting between them. In germline, CDR1 is SGHTS, CDR2 YDEGEE. The CDR3 here is CASSPVGNSDTQYF. CDR3 sequence (DNA): TGTGCCAGCAGCCCCGTGGGGAATTCAGATACGCAGTATTTT.

This chain connects TRBV19 to TRBJ1-2; D perhaps matches TRBD1 (6 bases). Germline V gene lookup returns CDR1 LNHDA and CDR2 SQIVND (reference sequence). CDR3 size: 15 residues. Deletions cut 3 bases from V and 6 bases from J, with 17 bases between. The CDR3 spells CASSIPGATSNGYTF. The DNA for the CDR3 is TGTGCCAGTAGTATTCCAGGGGCCACTTCGAATGGCTACACCTTC.

This chain links TRBV5-1 with TRBJ1-1; D may be TRBD1 (5 bases). The CDR3 has 13 residues. The germline V gene has CDR1 SGHRS and CDR2 YFSETQ. With 5 bases removed from V and 4 bases from J, the gap between germline ends came to 12 bases. CDR3 DNA: TGCGCCAGCAGTGAGAGCGACAGCACTGAAGCTTTCTTT. Translated: CASSESDSTEAFF. The full variable domain, in which reference TRBV5-1 and TRBJ1-1 provide the parts outside the CDR3, is KAGVTQTPRYLIKTRGQQVTLSCSPISGHRSVSWYQQTPGQGLQFLFEYFSETQRNKGNFPGRFSGRQFSNSRSEMNVSTLELGDSALYLCASSESDSTEAFFGQGTRLTVV.

The chain uses TRBV5-5 and TRBJ1-1; the D is unclear. Looked up from germline, CDR1 is SGHKS and CDR2 is YYEKEE (reference sequence). This CDR3 spans 15 amino acids. Trimming shortened V by 6 bases and J by 1 base, and 16 bases separated the two germline ends. The CDR3 region has the DNA TGTGCCAGCACCACCGGCCTGGGGAAGAACACTGAAGCTTTCTTT. This sequence encodes CASTTGLGKNTEAFF.